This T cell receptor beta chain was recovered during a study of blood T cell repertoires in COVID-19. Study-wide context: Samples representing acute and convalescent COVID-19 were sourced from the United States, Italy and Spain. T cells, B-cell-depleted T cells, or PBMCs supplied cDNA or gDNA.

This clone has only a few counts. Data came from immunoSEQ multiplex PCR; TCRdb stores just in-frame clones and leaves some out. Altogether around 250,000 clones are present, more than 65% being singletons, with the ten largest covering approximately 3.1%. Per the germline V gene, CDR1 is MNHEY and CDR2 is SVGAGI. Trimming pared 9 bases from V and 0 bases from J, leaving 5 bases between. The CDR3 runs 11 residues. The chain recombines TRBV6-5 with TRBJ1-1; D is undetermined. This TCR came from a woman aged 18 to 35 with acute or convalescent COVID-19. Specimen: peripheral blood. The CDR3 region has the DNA TGTGCCAGTCTAGTGAACACTGAAGCTTTCTTT. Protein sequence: CASLVNTEAFF.